This T cell receptor beta chain is from a study of T cell responses to AZD1222 COVID-19 vaccine (dated by TCRdb to the early 2020s). Regarding the complete study: AZD1222 recipients with second doses at about 4 weeks or about 12 weeks were pooled, because spike-specific TCR depth and breadth did not differ between schedules. A total of 230 or so trial participants underwent TCR sequencing, of whom about 200 received two doses of AZD1222 and 26 received two doses of the MenACWY control vaccine. Trial participants were enrolled by age into subgroups of 18-55, 56-69 and 70-plus years, and around 140, 26 and 57 TCR-sequenced participants, respectively, were included in these subgroups. On the study overall, not on this receptor specifically: CD4 TCRs associated with the vaccine covered the entire spike protein, and the dominant responses were in regions 160-218 and 743-854. Reportedly, almost half of the unique spike-specific TCRs recognized epitopes lying outside the regions that are mutated in the B.1.351 and B.1.1.7 variants. Because no day 14 peak-response samples were available, repertoires were characterized only after the peak T cell response. Spike-specific TCR breadth and depth rose significantly after two AZD1222 doses compared with day 0 and with MenACWY recipients. Conclusions about previously exposed vaccinees were limited because only 5 or 6 AZD1222 recipients were SARS-CoV-2 seropositive at baseline. Most participants were white British and females outnumbered males, and the authors suggested that clonal diversity may have been underestimated. In the small 56-69-year group, the increase in depth fell short of significance, most likely because of low power.

The CDR3 regions of human TCRbeta chains were analyzed by immunosequencing. On the authors' methods: Repertoire TCRs were matched against a reference library of SARS-CoV-2-specific TCRs generated with the MIRA antigen-specificity platform. Breadth was defined as the fraction of unique TCRs that were SARS-CoV-2-associated. Depth was defined as the fraction of total T cells that were SARS-CoV-2-associated. Using the MIRA data, every spike-specific TCR was mapped to the spike region that the TCR reacted to and assigned to either a CD4 or a CD8 class. Log10-transformed breadth and depth values were compared by one-way ANOVA with Sidak's multiple comparisons tests. Held by TCRdb, this immuneACCESS table contains in-frame sequences only and omits some clones. Under half of the omission traces to an unresolved V gene where checked; the cause of the rest is unknown. The V and J calls and clone size come from that table; D and trimming were worked out from the DNA. The table for this sample lists 90,000 to 150,000 clones; roughly nine tenths of them were counted only once. Approximately 4.5% of the sample belongs to the ten largest clones.

The sample's time point label, in plain terms: baseline before first vaccination. Vaccinee samples were obtained from the UK trials COV001 and COV002, which included a single-blind randomized controlled phase 2/3 trial of AZD1222 (ChAdOx1 nCoV-19) in healthy adults. For TCRbeta chain sequencing, PBMC samples were collected from trial participants at day 0 and at day 28 after the second dose. The CDR3 holds 16 amino acids from the cysteine to the phenylalanine. The sequence is cut down to CDR3 DNA, 48 bases in frame from base 1. The junction carries 12 bases between V and J, which are trimmed by 0 bases and 0 bases respectively. CDR1 is given as SGHRS and CDR2 as YFSETQ, both from the germline V gene. Comment on this clone: Its antigen specificity is not known. No per-base quality is available; no much larger clone lies one base away.

The starting material was peripheral blood, obtained on day 0 of AZD1222 vaccination. This receptor was taken from an adult in good health. The V and J segments used are TRBV5-1 and TRBJ1-1; no D segment can be confidently identified. The encoded CDR3 is CASSLVGVSVNTEAFF. The base sequence is TGCGCCAGCAGCTTGGTTGGGGTTTCGGTGAACACTGAAGCTTTCTTT.